This TCR beta chain appears in the sequencing data of a study of shared clonotypes between healthy human individuals (dated by TCRdb to the early 2020s). Broadly, across the study: The cohort included a few men and a couple of women between 18 and 49 years of age. To increase sequencing depth and limit assay-specific biases, TCR repertoire library preparation and sequencing were carried out by different laboratories using diverse techniques. Leukapheresis yielded between about 0.9 and 8.9 billion PBMCs per donor. Blood TCR repertoires of a handful of healthy adults were deeply sequenced to estimate repertoire size and the extent of clonotype sharing between individuals. Per donor, three plates each were used for CD4 naive and CD4 memory, two for CD8 naive, and one for CD8 memory. Study-wide conclusions, independent of this receptor: The genetic and exposure-history diversity represented was limited by the small number of donors. Even with the large sequencing depth, rarefaction of the sorted-subset datasets indicated that sequencing was incomplete. Pairwise subsampling indicated that sequencing depth was expected to affect the degree of clonotype sharing among donors. Across four donors, approximately 5% of naive CD4, roughly 3.3% of naive CD8, around 2.1% of memory CD4, and approximately 0.4% of memory CD8 clonotypes were shared. Compared with non-shared clonotypes, the clonotypes found in all four sorted-subset donors had higher generation probabilities. Estimated clonotype richness was generally larger for naive than for memory subsets. Sampling was restricted to blood, and TCR repertoires in tissues likely differ from the TCR repertoires found in blood.

Donors were healthy HIV-negative adults with no recently reported acute infections or vaccinations. Every donor was a Caucasian adult residing in Nashville, Tennessee, USA. Magnetic negative selection was used to enrich CD4+ T cells, after which naive cells were positively selected on CD45RA and the negative fraction became the memory subset. Blood was collected by leukapheresis, and PBMCs were isolated by Ficoll-Histopaque density gradient centrifugation and then cryopreserved in liquid nitrogen vapor phase. Analytical flow cytometry was used to check the purity and quantity of every magnetically sorted T cell population. Each sorted fraction had its genomic DNA isolated and then quantified by UV absorbance on a Nanodrop 2000c. Turning to this clone: Its antigen remains unidentified. No base quality information exists; no much larger clone differs at one position. Within the sample, other DNA sequences also encode this same CDR3.

Using the deep immunoSEQ assay, TCR CDR3 regions were amplified from genomic DNA by multiplex PCR. Extracted genomic DNA from each cell subset was distributed evenly across all wells of several immunoSEQ 96-well plates, and each plate was treated as a replicate. For sorted subsets, roughly 200 ng of genomic DNA, equivalent to roughly 33,000 T cell genomes, went into each replicate PCR. Purified libraries were measured with a Qubit 3.0 fluorometer, size-checked on a Bioanalyzer 2100, and measured again with the KAPA Library Quantification kit. Each immunoSEQ 96-well plate was sequenced on its own single-read 150-cycle Illumina NextSeq 550 flow cell. The paper's data handling went like this. Because the immunoSEQ output included only junctional sequences and no quality scores, the filtering could not be the same as the filtering used for full-length reads. Sequences were annotated with PyIR, a Python wrapper for IgBLAST v1.9, using IMGT germline references to assign V/J genes and CDR3. Reads were filtered out if the reads had weak V/J assignments (E-value above 1e-6), no CDR3, stop codons, out-of-frame junctions, or ambiguous translated residues. A V3J clonotype was defined by an identical inferred V gene, J gene, and CDR3 amino acid sequence. The percentage overlap between two repertoires was calculated by dividing the number of shared unique clonotypes by the size of the smaller repertoire. Three approaches were used to assess repertoire richness: RTK rarefaction, the Chao1 estimator, and Recon v2.1 estimates of unobserved clonotypes. Generation probabilities for all TCRbeta clonotypes obtained by the gDNA method from a handful of donors were computed using OLGA. The table was pulled from immuneACCESS by TCRdb, which kept in-frame rearrangements only. Such tables lose some clones; where checked, under half of the loss comes from unresolved V genes, and the rest has no known cause. D and trimming come from the DNA, and the V and J calls and clone size come from that table. The sample contains about 2.4 million clones, approximately 93% of them found a single time. The top ten constitute roughly 0.36% of the sample.

This receptor was taken from a man aged 18 to 35 in good health. Some clones in this sample may be carry-over from other donors' samples. The sample consisted of naive CD4+ T cells from PBMCs. Sample cell subset or site, as interpreted from the label and publication: CD45RA+ positively selected.

The CDR3 protein: CASSLGGVSYGYTF. The sequenced DNA is TGTGCCAGCAGTTTAGGGGGGGTTAGTTATGGCTACACCTTC. The chain uses TRBV28 and TRBJ1-2; possibly the D gene is TRBD1, per 5 matching bases. The junction shows trimming of 2 bases on V and 5 bases on J, plus 12 bases between the germline ends. The CDR3 sequence holds 14 residues, the cysteine and phenylalanine included. Only the CDR3 region is kept as DNA, spanning 42 bases read in frame from base 1. The germline V gene gives CDR1 as MDHEN and CDR2 as SYDVKM.